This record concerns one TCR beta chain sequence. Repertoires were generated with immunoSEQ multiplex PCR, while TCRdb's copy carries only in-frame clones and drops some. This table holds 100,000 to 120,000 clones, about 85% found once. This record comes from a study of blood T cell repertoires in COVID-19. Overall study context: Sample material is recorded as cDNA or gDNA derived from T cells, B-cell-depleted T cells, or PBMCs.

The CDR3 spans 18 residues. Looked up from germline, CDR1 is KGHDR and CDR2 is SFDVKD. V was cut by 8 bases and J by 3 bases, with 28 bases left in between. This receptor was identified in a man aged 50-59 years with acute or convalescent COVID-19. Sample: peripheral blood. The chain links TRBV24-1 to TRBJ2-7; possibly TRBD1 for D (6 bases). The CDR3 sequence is CATTHPGAGALPNYEQYV. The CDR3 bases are TGTGCCACCACTCACCCCGGGGCAGGGGCCCTCCCCAACTACGAGCAGTACGTC.